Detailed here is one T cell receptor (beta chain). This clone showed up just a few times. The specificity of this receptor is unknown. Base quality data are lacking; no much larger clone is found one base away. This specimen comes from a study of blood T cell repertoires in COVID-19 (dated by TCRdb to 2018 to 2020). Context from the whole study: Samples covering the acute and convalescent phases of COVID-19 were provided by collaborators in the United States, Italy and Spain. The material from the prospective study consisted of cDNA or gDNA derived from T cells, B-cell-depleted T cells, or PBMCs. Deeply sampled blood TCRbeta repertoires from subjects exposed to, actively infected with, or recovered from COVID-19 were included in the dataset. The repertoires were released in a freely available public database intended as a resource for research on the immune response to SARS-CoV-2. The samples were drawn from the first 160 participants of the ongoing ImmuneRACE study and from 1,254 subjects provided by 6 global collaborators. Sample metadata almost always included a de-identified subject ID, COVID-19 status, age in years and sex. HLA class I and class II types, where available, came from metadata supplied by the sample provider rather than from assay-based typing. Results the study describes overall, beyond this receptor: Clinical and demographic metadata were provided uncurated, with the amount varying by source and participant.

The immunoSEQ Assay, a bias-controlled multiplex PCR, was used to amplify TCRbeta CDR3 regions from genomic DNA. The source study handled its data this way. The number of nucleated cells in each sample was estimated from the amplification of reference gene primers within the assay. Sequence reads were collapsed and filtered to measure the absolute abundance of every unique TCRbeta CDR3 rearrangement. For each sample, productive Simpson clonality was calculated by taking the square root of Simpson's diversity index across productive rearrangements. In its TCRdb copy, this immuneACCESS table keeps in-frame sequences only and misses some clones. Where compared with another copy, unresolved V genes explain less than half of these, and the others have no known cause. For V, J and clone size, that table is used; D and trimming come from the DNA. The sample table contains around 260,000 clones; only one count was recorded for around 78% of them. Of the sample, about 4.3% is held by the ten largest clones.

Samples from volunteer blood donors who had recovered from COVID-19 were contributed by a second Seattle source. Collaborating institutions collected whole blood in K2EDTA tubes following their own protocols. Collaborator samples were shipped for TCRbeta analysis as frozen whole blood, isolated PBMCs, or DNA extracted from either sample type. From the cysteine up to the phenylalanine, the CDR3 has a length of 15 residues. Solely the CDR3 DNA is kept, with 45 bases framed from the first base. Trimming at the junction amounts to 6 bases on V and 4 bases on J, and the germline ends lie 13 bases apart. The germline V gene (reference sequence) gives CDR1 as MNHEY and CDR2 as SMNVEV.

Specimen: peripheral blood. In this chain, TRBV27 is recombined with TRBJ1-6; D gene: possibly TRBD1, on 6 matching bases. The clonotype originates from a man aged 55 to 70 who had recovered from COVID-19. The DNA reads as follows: TGTGCCAGCAGGGATTGGACAGCGTATAATTCACCCCTCCACTTT. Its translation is CASRDWTAYNSPLHF.